The source of this TCR beta chain is a study of T cell changes during pregnancy in multiple sclerosis (dated by TCRdb to between 2017 and 2020). Some background on the complete study: The study examined how the T cell repertoire changed over the course of pregnancy in women with multiple sclerosis.

Of note for this clone: There is no known antigen for this receptor. The input lacks base qualities; no much larger clone sits a single base away.

Library method: the immunoSEQ multiplex PCR assay. Held by TCRdb, this immuneACCESS table contains in-frame sequences only and omits some clones. Under half of the omission traces to an unresolved V gene where checked; the cause of the rest is unknown. Counted in this sample were 45,000 to 60,000 clones; 80% to 95% of them appeared once. The ten largest clones represent more than 0.9% of the sample. The receptor comes from a female donor in good health, enrolled as a control in a pregnancy study. The specimen comprised peripheral blood, sampled after pregnancy.

The CDR3 protein sequence reads: CASSFHIPIRGPNEKLFF. Here is the DNA: TGTGCCAGCAGTTTTCACATCCCTATCCGGGGTCCTAATGAAAAACTGTTTTTT. Here the chain combines TRBV27 and TRBJ1-4, with no confidently assigned D gene. Spanning cysteine to phenylalanine, the CDR3 consists of 18 amino acids. The DNA shown is the 54-base CDR3, in frame from base 1. Trimming removed 3 bases from V and 3 bases from J, leaving 20 bases between the germline ends. CDR1 MNHEY and CDR2 SMNVEV were looked up in the germline V gene (reference sequence).